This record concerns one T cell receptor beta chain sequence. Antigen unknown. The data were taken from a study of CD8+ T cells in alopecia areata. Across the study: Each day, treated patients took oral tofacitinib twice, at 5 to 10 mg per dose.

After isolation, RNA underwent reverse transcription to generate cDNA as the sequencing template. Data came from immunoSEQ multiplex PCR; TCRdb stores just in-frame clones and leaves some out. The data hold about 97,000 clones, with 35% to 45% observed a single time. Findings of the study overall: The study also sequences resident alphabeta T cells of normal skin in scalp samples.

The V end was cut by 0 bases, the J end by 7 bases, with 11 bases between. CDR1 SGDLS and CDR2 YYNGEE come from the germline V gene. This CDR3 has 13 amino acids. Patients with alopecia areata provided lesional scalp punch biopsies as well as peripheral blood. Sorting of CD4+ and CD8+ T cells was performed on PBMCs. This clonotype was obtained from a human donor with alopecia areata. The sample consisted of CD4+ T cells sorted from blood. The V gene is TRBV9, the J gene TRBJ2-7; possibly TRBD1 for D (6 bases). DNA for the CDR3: TGTGCCAGCAGCGTAGGGCAGGGGCGGGAGCAGTACTTC. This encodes CASSVGQGREQYF. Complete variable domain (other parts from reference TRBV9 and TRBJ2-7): DSGVTQTPKHLITATGQRVTLRCSPRSGDLSVYWYQQSLDQGLQFLIQYYNGEERAKGNILERFSAQQFPDLHSELNLSSLELGDSALYFCASSVGQGREQYFGPGTRLTVT.